This T cell receptor (beta chain) is drawn from a study of T cell changes during pregnancy in multiple sclerosis. Here immunoSEQ multiplex PCR was the method, and the copy in TCRdb shows in-frame clones only, minus some. The sample lists about 60,000 clones, approximately 93% seen once, with 2.5% to 4% in the top ten. Germline CDR1 is SGHRS and CDR2 is YFSETQ. Unmatched junction bases numbered 17, after V lost 4 bases and J lost 3 bases. The CDR3 consists of 18 residues. This sequence originates from a female donor with multiple sclerosis, enrolled in a pregnancy study. The sequencing here drew on CD8+ T cells from peripheral blood mononuclear cells, taken in the second trimester of pregnancy. V usage is TRBV5-1 and J usage is TRBJ2-7; 9 bases align to TRBD2. The CDR3 spells CASSPRTGRAGGFYEQYF. CDR3 sequence (DNA): TGCGCCAGCAGCCCTCGCACAGGGCGAGCGGGAGGCTTCTACGAGCAGTACTTC. The full variable domain, in which reference TRBV5-1 and TRBJ2-7 provide the parts outside the CDR3, is KAGVTQTPRYLIKTRGQQVTLSCSPISGHRSVSWYQQTPGQGLQFLFEYFSETQRNKGNFPGRFSGRQFSNSRSEMNVSTLELGDSALYLCASSPRTGRAGGFYEQYFGPGTRLTVT.